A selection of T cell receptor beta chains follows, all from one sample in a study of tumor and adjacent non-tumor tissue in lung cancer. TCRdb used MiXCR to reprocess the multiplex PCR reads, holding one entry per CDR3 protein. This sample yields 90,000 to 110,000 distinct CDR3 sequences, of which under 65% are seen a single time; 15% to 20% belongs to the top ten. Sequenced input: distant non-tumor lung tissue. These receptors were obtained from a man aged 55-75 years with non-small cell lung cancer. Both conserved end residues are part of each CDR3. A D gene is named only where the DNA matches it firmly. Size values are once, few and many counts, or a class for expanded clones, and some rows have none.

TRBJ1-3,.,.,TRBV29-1,TGTAGCGTTCGAGCGGGACATCACTCTGGAGACACCATATATTTT,CSVRAGHHSGDTIYF
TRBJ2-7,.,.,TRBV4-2,TGTGCCAGCAGCCATGGAGCCTTAAACTCCTACGAGCAGTACTTC,CASSHGALNSYEQYF
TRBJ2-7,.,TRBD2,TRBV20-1,TGCAGTATCTGGCTGGCGGGGGAGTACGAGCAGTACTTC,CSIWLAGEYEQYF
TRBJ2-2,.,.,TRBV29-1,TGCGGCGTCTACGGGATTAGCGGAACGAACACCGGGGAGCTGTTTTTT,CGVYGISGTNTGELFF
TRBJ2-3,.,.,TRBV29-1,TGCAGCGTTGAAGGCTGGATAGTGCGCAGCACAGATACACAGTATTTT,CSVEGWIVRSTDTQYF
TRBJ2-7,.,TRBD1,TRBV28,TGTGCCAGCAGTAAACCGGGACAGGGGATTTACGAGCAGTGCTTC,CASSKPGQGIYEQCF
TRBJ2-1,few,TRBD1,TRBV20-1,TGCAGTGCTAGTTCGGCAGGGGGCTTTGCCTACAATGAGCAGTTCTTC,CSASSAGGFAYNEQFF
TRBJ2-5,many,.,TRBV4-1,TGCGCCAGCAGCCAGGATTCATTGGAGACCCAGTACTTC,CASSQDSLETQYF
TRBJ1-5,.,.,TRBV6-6,TGTGTCAGCAGTTACCCTCCCTGGACCCCGGCGAGTAATCAGCCCCAGCATTTT,CVSSYPPWTPASNQPQHF
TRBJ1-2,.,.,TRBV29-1,TGCAGCGTTGGGGAGGGGGTAGTCTACACCTTC,CSVGEGVVYTF
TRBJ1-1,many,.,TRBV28,TGTGCCAGCAGTTTAAGTTCGGCCAGGCAAGCTTTCTTT,CASSLSSARQAFF
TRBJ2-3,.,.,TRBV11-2,TGTGCCAGCAGCCACCGGACCCCTACGGGTACACAGTATTTT,CASSHRTPTGTQYF
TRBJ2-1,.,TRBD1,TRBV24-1,TGTGCCACGGAAGGGACAGGGGTTTCTTCCTACAATGAGCAGTTCTTC,CATEGTGVSSYNEQFF
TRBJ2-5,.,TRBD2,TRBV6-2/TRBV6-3,TGTGTCAGTCGTACTAGCGGCCAAGAGACCCAGTACTTC,CVSRTSGQETQYF
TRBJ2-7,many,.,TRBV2,TGTGCCAGCAGTGACGACAGTGCCTACGAGCAGTACTTC,CASSDDSAYEQYF
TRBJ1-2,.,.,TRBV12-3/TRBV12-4,TGTGCCAGCAGTTCTACATCCCATGGCTACATCTTC,CASSSTSHGYIF
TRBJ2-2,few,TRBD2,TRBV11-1,TGTGCCAGCAGCGTCCCCGGGACTAGCGGGGACACCGGGGAGCTGTTTTTT,CASSVPGTSGDTGELFF
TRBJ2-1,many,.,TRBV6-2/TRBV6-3,TGTGCCAGCAGTTCGAGCTGGAACTACAATGAGCAGTTCTTC,CASSSSWNYNEQFF
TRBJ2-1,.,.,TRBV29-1,TGCAGCTGGTGGAGTGACAATGAGCAGCTCTTC,CSWWSDNEQLF
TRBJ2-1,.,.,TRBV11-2,TGTGTCAGCAGCTTAGTTTATAGGCAGAGCTCCTACAATGAGCAATTCTTC,CVSSLVYRQSSYNEQFF
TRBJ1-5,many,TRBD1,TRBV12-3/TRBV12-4,TGTGCCGGCAGTTTGACAGGGCCTAATCAGCCCCAGCATTTT,CAGSLTGPNQPQHF
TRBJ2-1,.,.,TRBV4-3,TGCGCCAGCAGCCAGGCTGGGACTGGCAGGGGAAAGCAGTTCTTC,CASSQAGTGRGKQFF
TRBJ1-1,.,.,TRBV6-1,TGTGCCACAACTATGCGAACAGAACGTCGGGACAAGGCTTTCTTT,CATTMRTERRDKAFF
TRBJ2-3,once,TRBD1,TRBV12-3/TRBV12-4,TGTGCCAGCAGCTTTGACAGGGATAGGGGCAATCAGCCCCAGTATTTT,CASSFDRDRGNQPQYF
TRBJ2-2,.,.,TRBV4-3,TGCGCCAGCAGTCAAGATCGGAGGAATCTTACCGGGGAGCTGTTTTTT,CASSQDRRNLTGELFF
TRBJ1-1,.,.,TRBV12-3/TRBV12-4,TGTGTCAACAGTTTCGGTTGGTGCACTGAAGCTTTCTTT,CVNSFGWCTEAFF
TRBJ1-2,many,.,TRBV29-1,TGCAGCGTGCAGATCGGGTCGAAGGGCTACACCTTC,CSVQIGSKGYTF
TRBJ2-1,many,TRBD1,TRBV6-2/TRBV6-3,TGTGCCAGCAGTGCCCTATCCGGGACAGGATCTCTCAATGAGCAGTTCTTC,CASSALSGTGSLNEQFF
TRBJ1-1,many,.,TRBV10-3,TGTGCCATCAGGGAGGGAGGACCGATGAACACTGAAGCTTTCTTT,CAIREGGPMNTEAFF
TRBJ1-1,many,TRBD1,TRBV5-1,TGCGCCAGCAGCGTGACAGGGAAGGGCACTGAAGCTTTCTTT,CASSVTGKGTEAFF
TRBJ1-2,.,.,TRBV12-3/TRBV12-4,TGTGCCAGCAGGGACGTGGCGTATGGCTACACCTTC,CASRDVAYGYTF
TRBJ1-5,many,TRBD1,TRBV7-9,TGTGCCAGCAGCTCGGGACAGGGGAACAGCAATCAGCCCCAGCATTTT,CASSSGQGNSNQPQHF
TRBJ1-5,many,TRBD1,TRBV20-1,TGCAGTGCTAGTACTCAGGGGGCTGGGAGTCAGCCCCAGCATTTT,CSASTQGAGSQPQHF
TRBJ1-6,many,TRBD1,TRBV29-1,TGCAGCGTTCGGGACAGTGGTTCGAATTCACCCCTCCACTTT,CSVRDSGSNSPLHF
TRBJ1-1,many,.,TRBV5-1,TGCGCCAGCAGCTTGGAACCGGGACTAACTGAAGCTTTCTTT,CASSLEPGLTEAFF
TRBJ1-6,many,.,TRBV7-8,TGTGCCAGCAGCTTAGGAAGGGATCGGAATTCACCCCTCCACTTT,CASSLGRDRNSPLHF
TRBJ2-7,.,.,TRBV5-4,TGCGCCAGCAGCCATTCGGTAGGGGGCTACGAGCAGTACTTC,CASSHSVGGYEQYF
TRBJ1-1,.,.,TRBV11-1,TGTGCCAGCAGCTTAGAGAGGGGTCCGAACACTGAAGCTTTCTTT,CASSLERGPNTEAFF
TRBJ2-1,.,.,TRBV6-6,TGTGCCAGCAGACCGGAGGCAACTACTGGGGAGCAGTTCTTC,CASRPEATTGEQFF
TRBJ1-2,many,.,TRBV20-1,TGCAGTGCTAGACAAGTCGCCGGCTATGGCTACACCTTC,CSARQVAGYGYTF